This T cell receptor beta chain was documented in a study of identical twins. Findings and limits, study-wide: There were fewer insertions in abundant cord blood beta clonotypes, but memory repertoires showed no such pattern. One should note that invariant MAIT and iNKT cells could partly confound zero-insertion analyses.

V was clipped by 1 base and J by 6 bases, with 3 bases between them. The CDR3 is 12 residues long. The germline gives CDR1 LNHDA, CDR2 SQIVND (reference sequence). On this clonotype itself: Its cognate antigen is unknown.

Healthy Caucasians, and only they, were the donors. A universal primer site was added by template switching, and unique molecular identifiers were carried by the cDNA. TCRdb re-analysed the 5' RACE reads in MiXCR, keeping a single row per CDR3 protein. The sample consists of roughly 18,000 distinct CDR3 sequences, roughly 70% of them appearing once. Specimen: memory (CD45RO+) T cells sorted from blood. The V gene is TRBV19, the J gene TRBJ2-2; D ambiguous. This clonotype was sampled from a young woman in good health. This table probably holds off-target reads from a library built for another chain. CDR3 bases: TGTGCCAGTAGTATAGGGCCCGGGGAGCTGTTTTTT. Translated: CASSIGPGELFF.